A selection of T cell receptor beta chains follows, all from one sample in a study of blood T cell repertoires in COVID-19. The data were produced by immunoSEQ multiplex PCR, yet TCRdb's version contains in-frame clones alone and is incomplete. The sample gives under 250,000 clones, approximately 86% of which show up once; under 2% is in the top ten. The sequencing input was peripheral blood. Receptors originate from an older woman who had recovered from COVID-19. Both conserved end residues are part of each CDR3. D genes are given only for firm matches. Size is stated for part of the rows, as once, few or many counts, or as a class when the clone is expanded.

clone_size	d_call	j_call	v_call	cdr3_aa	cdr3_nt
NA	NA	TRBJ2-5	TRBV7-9	CASSLSGGETQYF	TGTGCCAGCAGCTTATCTGGAGGGGAGACCCAGTACTTC
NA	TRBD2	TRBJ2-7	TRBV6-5	CASRPLGGAREEQYF	TGTGCCAGCAGGCCCCTCGGGGGGGCGCGTGAAGAGCAGTACTTC
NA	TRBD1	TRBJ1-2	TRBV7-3	CASSQGVSGYTF	TGTGCCAGCAGCCAGGGGGTCTCTGGCTACACCTTC
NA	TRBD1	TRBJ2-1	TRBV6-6	CASRSGTGGFDEQFF	TGTGCCAGCAGATCCGGGACAGGGGGTTTCGATGAGCAGTTCTTC
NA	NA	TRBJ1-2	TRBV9	CASSVAGYGYTF	TGTGCCAGCAGCGTAGCGGGATATGGCTACACCTTC
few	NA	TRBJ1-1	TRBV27	CASSFWPRDTEAFF	TGTGCCAGCAGTTTCTGGCCCCGGGACACTGAAGCTTTCTTT
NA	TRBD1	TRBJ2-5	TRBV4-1	CASSQWTGDMETQYF	TGCGCCAGCAGCCAGTGGACAGGGGATATGGAGACCCAGTACTTC
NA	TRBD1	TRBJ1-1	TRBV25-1	CASSESGGVSEAFF	TGTGCCAGCAGTGAATCAGGGGGCGTATCTGAAGCTTTCTTT
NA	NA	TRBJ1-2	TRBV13	CASSFNPGDKGYTF	TGTGCCAGCAGCTTCAATCCAGGGGACAAGGGCTACACCTTC
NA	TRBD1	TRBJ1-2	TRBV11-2	CASSSTGDGGHGYTF	TGTGCCAGCAGCTCAACAGGGGACGGGGGTCATGGCTACACCTTC
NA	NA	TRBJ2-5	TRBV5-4	CASSSGGRDQETQYF	TGTGCCAGCAGCAGCGGAGGACGGGACCAAGAGACCCAGTACTTC
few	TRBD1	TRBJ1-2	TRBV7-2	CASSLDDRGPYGYTF	TGTGCCAGCAGCTTAGACGACAGGGGACCCTATGGCTACACCTTC
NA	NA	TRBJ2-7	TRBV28	CAIVTSSYEQYF	TGTGCCATCGTGACTAGCTCCTACGAGCAGTACTTC
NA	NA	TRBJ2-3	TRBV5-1	CASSLQLSFTDTQYF	TGCGCCAGCAGCTTACAGCTTTCCTTCACAGATACGCAGTATTTT
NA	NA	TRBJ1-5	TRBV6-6	CASTGGSNQPQHF	TGTGCCAGCACCGGTGGTAGCAATCAGCCCCAGCATTTT
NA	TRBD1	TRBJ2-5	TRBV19	CASSIEGQGLETQYF	TGTGCCAGTAGTATAGAGGGACAGGGTTTGGAGACCCAGTACTTC
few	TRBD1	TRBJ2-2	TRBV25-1	CASSRTGGGGELFF	TGTGCCAGCAGTAGGACAGGGGGCGGCGGGGAGCTGTTTTTT
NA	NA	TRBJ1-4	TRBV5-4	CASSRENEKLFF	TGTGCCAGCAGCAGGGAGAATGAAAAACTGTTTTTT
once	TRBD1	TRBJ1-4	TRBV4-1	CASSPRLRQGEEKLFF	TGCGCCAGCAGCCCAAGATTGAGACAGGGGGAGGAAAAACTGTTTTTT
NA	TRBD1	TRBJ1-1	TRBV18	CASSPGQGGRDTEAFF	TGTGCCAGCTCACCAGGACAGGGGGGTAGGGACACTGAAGCTTTCTTT
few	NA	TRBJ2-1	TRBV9	CASSVAASSYNEQFF	TGTGCCAGCAGCGTAGCAGCTAGTTCGTACAATGAGCAGTTCTTC
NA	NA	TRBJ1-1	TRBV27	CASSLRTRLLNTEAFF	TGTGCCAGCAGTCTAAGGACCAGACTACTGAACACTGAAGCTTTCTTT
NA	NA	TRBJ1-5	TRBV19	CASSITGSDQPQHF	TGTGCCAGTAGTATAACCGGGAGCGATCAGCCCCAGCATTTT
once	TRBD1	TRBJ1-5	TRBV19	CASSRGQGKNQPQHF	TGTGCCAGTAGTAGGGGACAGGGGAAGAATCAGCCCCAGCATTTT